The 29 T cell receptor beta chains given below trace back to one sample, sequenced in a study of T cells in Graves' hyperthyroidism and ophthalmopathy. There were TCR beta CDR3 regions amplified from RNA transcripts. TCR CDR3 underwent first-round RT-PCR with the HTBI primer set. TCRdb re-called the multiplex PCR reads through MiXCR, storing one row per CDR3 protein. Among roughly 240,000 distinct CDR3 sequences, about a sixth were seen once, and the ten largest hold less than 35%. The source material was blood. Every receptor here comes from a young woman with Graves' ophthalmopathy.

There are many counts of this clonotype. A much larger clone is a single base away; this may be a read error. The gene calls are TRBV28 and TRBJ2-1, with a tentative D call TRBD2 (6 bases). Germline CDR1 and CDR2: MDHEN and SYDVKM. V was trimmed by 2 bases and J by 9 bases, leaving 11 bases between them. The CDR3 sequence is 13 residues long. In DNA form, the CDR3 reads TGTGCCAGCAGTTTAGGGGGGAGAAGTGAGCAGTTCTTC. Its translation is CASSLGGRSEQFF.

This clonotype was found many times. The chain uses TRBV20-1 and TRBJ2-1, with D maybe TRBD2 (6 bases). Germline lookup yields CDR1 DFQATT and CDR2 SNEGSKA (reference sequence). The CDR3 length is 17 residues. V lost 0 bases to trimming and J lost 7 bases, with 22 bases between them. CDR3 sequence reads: CSARDLREAAGPNEQFF. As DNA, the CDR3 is TGCAGTGCTAGAGATCTTAGGGAGGCCGCCGGACCTAATGAGCAGTTCTTC.

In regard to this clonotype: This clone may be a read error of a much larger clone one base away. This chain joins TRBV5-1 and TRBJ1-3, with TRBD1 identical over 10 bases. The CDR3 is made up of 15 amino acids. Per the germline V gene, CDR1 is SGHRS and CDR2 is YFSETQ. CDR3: CASEPGQGIRNTTYF. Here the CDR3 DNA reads TGCGCCAGCGAACCGGGACAGGGGATCCGAAACACCACATATTTT. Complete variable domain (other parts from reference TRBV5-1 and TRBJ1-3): KAGVTQTPRYLIKTRGQQVTLSCSPISGHRSVSWYQQTPGQGLQFLFEYFSETQRNKGNFPGRFSGRQFSNSRSEMNVSTLELGDSALYLCASEPGQGIRNTTYFGEGSWLTVV.

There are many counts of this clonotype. The CDR3 region is CASSLSYDNTEAFF. CDR3 in DNA: TGTGCCAGCAGTTTAAGTTACGATAACACTGAAGCTTTCTTT. The chain employs TRBV12-3 or TRBV12-4 and TRBJ1-1; D uncertain. This CDR3 is built from 14 residues. The V and J ends lost 2 bases and 2 bases respectively, with 9 bases between them.

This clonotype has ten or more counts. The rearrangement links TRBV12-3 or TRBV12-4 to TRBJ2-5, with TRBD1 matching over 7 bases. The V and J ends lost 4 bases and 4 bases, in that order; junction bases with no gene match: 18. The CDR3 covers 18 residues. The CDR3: CASSSLRTPRGRGETQYF. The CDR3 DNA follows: TGTGCCAGCAGTTCGTTAAGGACGCCAAGGGGGCGAGGAGAGACCCAGTACTTC.

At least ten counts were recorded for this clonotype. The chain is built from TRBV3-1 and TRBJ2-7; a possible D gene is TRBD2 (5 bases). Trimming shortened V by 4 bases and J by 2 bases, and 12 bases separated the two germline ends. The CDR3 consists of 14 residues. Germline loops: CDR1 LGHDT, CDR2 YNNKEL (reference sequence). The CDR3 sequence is CASSRIASAYEQYF. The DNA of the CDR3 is TGTGCCAGCAGCCGTATAGCGAGCGCCTACGAGCAGTACTTC.

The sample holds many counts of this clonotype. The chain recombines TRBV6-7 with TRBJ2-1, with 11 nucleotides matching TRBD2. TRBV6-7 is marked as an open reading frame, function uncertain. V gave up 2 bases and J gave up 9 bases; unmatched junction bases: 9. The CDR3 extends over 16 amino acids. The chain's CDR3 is CASSYGRLAGRGEQFF. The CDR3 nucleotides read TGTGCCAGCAGTTACGGGAGACTAGCGGGACGTGGTGAGCAGTTCTTC.

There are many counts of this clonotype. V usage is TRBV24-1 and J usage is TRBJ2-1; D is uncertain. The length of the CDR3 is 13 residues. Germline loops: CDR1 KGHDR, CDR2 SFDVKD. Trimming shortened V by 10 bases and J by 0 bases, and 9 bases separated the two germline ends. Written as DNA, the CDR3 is TGTGCCACTGCTAGGACCTCCTACAATGAGCAGTTCTTC. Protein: CATARTSYNEQFF.

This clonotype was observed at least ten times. CDR3 loop: CASSRPPKQGWNTEAFF. As DNA, the CDR3 is TGTGCCAGCAGCCGACCCCCAAAACAGGGATGGAACACTGAAGCTTTCTTT. This chain joins TRBV7-9 and TRBJ1-1; weak D call: TRBD1 (6 bases). The germline gives CDR1 SEHNR, CDR2 FQNEAQ (reference sequence). The CDR3 loop spans 17 amino acids. V dropped 5 bases and J dropped 1 base, with 20 bases sitting between them.

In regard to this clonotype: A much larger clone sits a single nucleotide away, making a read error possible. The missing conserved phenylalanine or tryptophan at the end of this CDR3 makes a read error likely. CDR3 sequence (DNA): TGTGCCAGCAGCTTATCCTCAGGGCGTAACACCGGGGAGCTGTTTTCT. Its protein is CASSLSSGRNTGELFS. J is TRBJ2-2 and V is TRBV11-2; a weak D match, TRBD1 (5 bases). CDR3 size: 16 residues. Trimming cost V 2 bases and J 2 bases, with 12 bases left between them. CDR1 is SGHAT and CDR2 is FQNNGV in the germline V gene.

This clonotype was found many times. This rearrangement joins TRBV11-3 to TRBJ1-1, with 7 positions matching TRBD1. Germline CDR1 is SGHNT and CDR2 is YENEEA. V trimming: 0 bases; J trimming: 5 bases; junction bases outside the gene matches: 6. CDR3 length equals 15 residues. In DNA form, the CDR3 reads TGTGCCAGCAGCTTAGAAGGGGGCGCGGGGACTGAAGCTTTCTTT. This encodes CASSLEGGAGTEAFF.

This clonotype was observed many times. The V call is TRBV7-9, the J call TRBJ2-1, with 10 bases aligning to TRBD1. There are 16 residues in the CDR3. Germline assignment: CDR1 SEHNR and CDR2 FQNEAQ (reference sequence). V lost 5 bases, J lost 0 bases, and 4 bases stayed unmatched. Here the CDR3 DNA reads TGTGCCAGCAGCGGGGACAGGGGCCACTCCTACAATGAGCAGTTCTTC. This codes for CASSGDRGHSYNEQFF. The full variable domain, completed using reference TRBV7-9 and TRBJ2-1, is DTGVSQNPRHKITKRGQNVTFRCDPISEHNRLYWYRQTLGQGPEFLTYFQNEAQLEKSRLLSDRFSAERPKGSFSTLEIQRTEQGDSAMYLCASSGDRGHSYNEQFFGPGTRLTVL.

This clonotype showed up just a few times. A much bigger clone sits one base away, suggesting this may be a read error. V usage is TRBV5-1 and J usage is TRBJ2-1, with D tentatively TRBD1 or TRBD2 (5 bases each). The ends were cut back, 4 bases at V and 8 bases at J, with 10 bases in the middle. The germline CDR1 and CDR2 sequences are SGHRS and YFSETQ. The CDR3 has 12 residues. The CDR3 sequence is CASSAGTDEQFF. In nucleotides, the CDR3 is TGCGCCAGCAGCGCCGGGACGGATGAGCAGTTCTTC. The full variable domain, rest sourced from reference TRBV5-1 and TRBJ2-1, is KAGVTQTPRYLIKTRGQQVTLSCSPISGHRSVSWYQQTPGQGLQFLFEYFSETQRNKGNFPGRFSGRQFSNSRSEMNVSTLELGDSALYLCASSAGTDEQFFGPGTRLTVL.

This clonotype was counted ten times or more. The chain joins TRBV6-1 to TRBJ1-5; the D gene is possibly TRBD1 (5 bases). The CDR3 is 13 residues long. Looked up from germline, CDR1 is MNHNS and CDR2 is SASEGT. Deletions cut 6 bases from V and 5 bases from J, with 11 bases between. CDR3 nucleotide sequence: TGTGCCAGCAGAGGGGCCGGTTATCAGCCCCAGCATTTT. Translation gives CASRGAGYQPQHF.

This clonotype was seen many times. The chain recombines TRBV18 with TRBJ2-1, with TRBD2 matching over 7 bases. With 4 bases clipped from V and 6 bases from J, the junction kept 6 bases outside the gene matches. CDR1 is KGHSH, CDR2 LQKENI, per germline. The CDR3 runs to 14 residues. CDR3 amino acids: CASSQLASSNEQFF. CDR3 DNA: TGTGCCAGCTCACAACTAGCGTCCAGCAATGAGCAGTTCTTC.

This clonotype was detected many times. The CDR3 loop is CASSFVLAGIRGEQYF. CDR3 DNA: TGTGCCAGCAGCTTTGTATTAGCAGGCATTCGAGGGGAGCAGTACTTC. This rearrangement joins TRBV5-5 to TRBJ2-7; possibly TRBD2 for D (5 bases). V was pared by 2 bases and J by 7 bases, with 22 bases between. Germline lookup yields CDR1 SGHKS and CDR2 YYEKEE (reference sequence). This CDR3 region has 16 residues.

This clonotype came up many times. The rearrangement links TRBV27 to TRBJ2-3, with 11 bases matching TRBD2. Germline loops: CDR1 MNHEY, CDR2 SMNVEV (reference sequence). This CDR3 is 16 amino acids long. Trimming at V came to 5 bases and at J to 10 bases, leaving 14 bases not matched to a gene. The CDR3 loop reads CASSLVAGGGSFAQYF. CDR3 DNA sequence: TGTGCCAGCAGTCTCGTAGCGGGAGGGGGTTCCTTTGCGCAGTATTTT.

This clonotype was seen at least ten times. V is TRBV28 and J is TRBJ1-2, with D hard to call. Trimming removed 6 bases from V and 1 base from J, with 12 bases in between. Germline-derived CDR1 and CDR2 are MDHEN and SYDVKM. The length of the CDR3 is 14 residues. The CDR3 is CASRSDGINYGYTF. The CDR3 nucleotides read TGTGCCAGCAGAAGCGACGGTATTAACTATGGCTACACCTTC.

CDR3: CASSSPSGGAGEYYEQYF. CDR3 in DNA: TGTGCCAGCAGCTCCCCCTCAGGTGGGGCGGGAGAATACTACGAGCAGTACTTC. The rearrangement links TRBV7-8 to TRBJ2-7; 7 bases match TRBD2. Germline CDR1 SGHVS, CDR2 FQNEAQ. The CDR3 has 18 amino acids. J was trimmed by 3 bases and V by 4 bases; bases with no gene match: 18.

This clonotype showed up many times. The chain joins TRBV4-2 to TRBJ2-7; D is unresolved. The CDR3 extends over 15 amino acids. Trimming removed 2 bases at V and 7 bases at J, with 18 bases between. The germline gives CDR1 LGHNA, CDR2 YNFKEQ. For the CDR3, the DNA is TGTGCCAGCAGCCAACCTTCTGGGGTCACGAGGGAGCAGTACTTC. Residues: CASSQPSGVTREQYF.

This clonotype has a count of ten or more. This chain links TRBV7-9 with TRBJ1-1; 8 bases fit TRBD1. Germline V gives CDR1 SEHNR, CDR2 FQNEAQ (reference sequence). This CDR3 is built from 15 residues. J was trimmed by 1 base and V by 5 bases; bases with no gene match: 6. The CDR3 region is CASSGQGEGNTEAFF. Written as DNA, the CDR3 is TGTGCCAGCAGCGGACAGGGAGAGGGGAACACTGAAGCTTTCTTT.

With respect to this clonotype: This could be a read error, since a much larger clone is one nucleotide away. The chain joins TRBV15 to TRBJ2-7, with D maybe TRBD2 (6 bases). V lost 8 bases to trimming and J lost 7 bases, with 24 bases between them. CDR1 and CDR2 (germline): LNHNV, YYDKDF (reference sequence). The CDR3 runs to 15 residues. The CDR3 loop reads CATSGAVDLEGEQYF. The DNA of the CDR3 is TGTGCCACCTCCGGGGCGGTCGACCTGGAGGGGGAGCAGTACTTC.

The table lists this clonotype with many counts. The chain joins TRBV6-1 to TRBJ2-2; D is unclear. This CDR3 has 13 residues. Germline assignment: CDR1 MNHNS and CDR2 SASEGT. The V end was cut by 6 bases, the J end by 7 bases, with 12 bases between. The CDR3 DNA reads TGTGCCAGCAGGCTAAGCTTATTCGGGGAGCTGTTTTTT. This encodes CASRLSLFGELFF.

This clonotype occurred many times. The CDR3 DNA reads as TGTGCCTGGAGTGTGGAGGAGTCCTTCTATAATTCACCCCTCCACTTT. Translating gives CAWSVEESFYNSPLHF. The rearrangement uses TRBV30 and TRBJ1-6; D call uncertain. The length of the CDR3 is 16 residues. CDR1 and CDR2 from the germline V gene are GTSNPN and SVGIG (reference sequence). The V end was cut by 0 bases, the J end by 3 bases, with 12 bases between.

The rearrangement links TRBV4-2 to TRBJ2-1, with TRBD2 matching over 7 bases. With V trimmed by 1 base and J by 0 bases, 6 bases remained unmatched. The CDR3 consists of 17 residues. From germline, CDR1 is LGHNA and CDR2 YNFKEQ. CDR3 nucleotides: TGTGCCAGCAGCCAAGTACGCGGCGGGGGCTCCTACAATGAGCAGTTCTTC. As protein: CASSQVRGGGSYNEQFF.

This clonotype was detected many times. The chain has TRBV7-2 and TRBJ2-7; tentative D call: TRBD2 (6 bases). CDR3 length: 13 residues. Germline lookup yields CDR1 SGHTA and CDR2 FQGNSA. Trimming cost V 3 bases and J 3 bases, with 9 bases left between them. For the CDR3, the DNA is TGTGCCAGCAGCTTTTCCGGGGGCTACGAGCAGTACTTC. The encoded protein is CASSFSGGYEQYF.

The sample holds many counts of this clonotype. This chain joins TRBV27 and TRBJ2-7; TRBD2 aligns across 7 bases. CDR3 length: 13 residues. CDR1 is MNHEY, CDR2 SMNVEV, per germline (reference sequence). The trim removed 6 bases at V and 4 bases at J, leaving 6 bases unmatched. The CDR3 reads CASRTSDTYEQYF. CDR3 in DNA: TGTGCCAGCAGAACTAGCGACACTTACGAGCAGTACTTC.

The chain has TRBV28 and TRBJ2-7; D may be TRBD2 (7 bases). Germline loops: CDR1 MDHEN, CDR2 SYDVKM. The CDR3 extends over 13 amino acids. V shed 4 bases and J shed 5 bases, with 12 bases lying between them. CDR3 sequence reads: CASSSIGGDEQYF. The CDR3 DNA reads TGTGCCAGCAGTTCCATAGGGGGGGACGAGCAGTACTTC.

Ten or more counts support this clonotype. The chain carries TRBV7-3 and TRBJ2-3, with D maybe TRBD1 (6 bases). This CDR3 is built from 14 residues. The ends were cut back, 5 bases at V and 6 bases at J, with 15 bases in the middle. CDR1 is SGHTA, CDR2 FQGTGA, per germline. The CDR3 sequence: CASSLQGRRDTQYF. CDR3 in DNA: TGTGCCAGCAGCCTACAGGGCCGTAGGGATACGCAGTATTTT. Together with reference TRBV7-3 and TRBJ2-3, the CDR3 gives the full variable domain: GAGVSQTPSNKVTEKGKYVELRCDPISGHTALYWYRQSLGQGPEFLIYFQGTGAADDSGLPNDRFFAVRPEGSVSTLKIQRTERGDSAVYLCASSLQGRRDTQYFGPGTRLTVL.